This is a list of T cell receptor beta chains from one sample in a study of cytomegalovirus exposure and HLA in healthy donors. The table came from immunoSEQ multiplex PCR; TCRdb's copy has only in-frame clones and leaves some out. Reported are fewer than 100,000 clones; the ten largest clones contain 1.5%. The specimen sequenced was PBMCs. The receptors were gathered from an older woman in good health and CMV-seronegative. The CDR3 runs from the conserved cysteine through the conserved F or W. A D gene is named only where the DNA matches it firmly.

J: TRBJ2-5
D: NA
V: TRBV11-3
CDR3: CASSFRQGETQYF
DNA: TGTGCCAGCAGCTTCCGCCAGGGAGAGACCCAGTACTTC

J: TRBJ2-1
D: NA
V: TRBV19
CDR3: CASRGAIGTPYNEQFF
DNA: TGTGCCAGTAGGGGGGCGATAGGGACCCCCTACAATGAGCAGTTCTTC

J: TRBJ2-1
D: TRBD2
V: TRBV6-5
CDR3: CATTGTSALNEQFF
DNA: TGTGCCACTACCGGGACTAGCGCCCTCAATGAGCAGTTCTTC

J: TRBJ2-7
D: NA
V: TRBV5-6
CDR3: CASSTWTASYEQYF
DNA: TGTGCCAGCAGCACATGGACAGCCTCTTACGAGCAGTACTTC

J: TRBJ2-3
D: TRBD2
V: TRBV5-1
CDR3: CASSLAGGPDTQYF
DNA: TGCGCCAGCAGTCTAGCGGGGGGTCCAGATACGCAGTATTTT

J: TRBJ1-1
D: TRBD1
V: TRBV5-4
CDR3: CASSLKTGLGNTEAFF
DNA: TGTGCCAGCAGCTTGAAGACAGGGTTGGGGAACACTGAAGCTTTCTTT

J: TRBJ2-2
D: TRBD2
V: TRBV5-4
CDR3: CASSTGLGGNTGELFF
DNA: TGTGCCAGCAGCACGGGACTAGGGGGGAACACCGGGGAGCTGTTTTTT

J: TRBJ2-7
D: TRBD2
V: TRBV7-2
CDR3: CASSLGLRGAGGPYEQYF
DNA: TGTGCCAGCAGCTTAGGGCTTCGAGGAGCGGGAGGGCCCTACGAGCAGTACTTC

J: TRBJ2-3
D: TRBD1
V: TRBV5-1
CDR3: CASSSGQGEGDTQYF
DNA: TGCGCCAGCAGCTCGGGACAGGGGGAAGGAGATACGCAGTATTTT

J: TRBJ1-1
D: NA
V: TRBV5-1
CDR3: CASRSIAGNTEAFF
DNA: TGCGCCAGCAGAAGCATTGCGGGGAACACTGAAGCTTTCTTT

J: TRBJ2-7
D: TRBD2
V: TRBV19
CDR3: CASSTVLAGGYEQYF
DNA: TGTGCCAGTAGTACCGTCCTAGCGGGAGGCTACGAGCAGTACTTC

J: TRBJ1-2
D: NA
V: TRBV6-5
CDR3: CASSYTRVGYTF
DNA: TGTGCCAGCAGTTACACCAGGGTTGGCTACACCTTC

J: TRBJ2-7
D: NA
V: TRBV11-3
CDR3: CASSLAGGEQYF
DNA: TGTGCCAGCAGCTTAGCAGGAGGCGAGCAGTACTTC

J: TRBJ2-3
D: NA
V: TRBV7-9
CDR3: CASSLSGPDTQYF
DNA: TGTGCCAGCAGCTTAAGCGGCCCAGATACGCAGTATTTT

J: TRBJ2-3
D: TRBD2
V: TRBV28
CDR3: CASSYGVAGTDTQYF
DNA: TGTGCCAGCAGTTATGGGGTAGCGGGGACAGATACGCAGTATTTT

J: TRBJ1-5
D: TRBD1
V: TRBV2
CDR3: CASRGGQGRAQPQHF
DNA: TGTGCCAGCAGAGGAGGACAGGGAAGGGCTCAGCCCCAGCATTTT